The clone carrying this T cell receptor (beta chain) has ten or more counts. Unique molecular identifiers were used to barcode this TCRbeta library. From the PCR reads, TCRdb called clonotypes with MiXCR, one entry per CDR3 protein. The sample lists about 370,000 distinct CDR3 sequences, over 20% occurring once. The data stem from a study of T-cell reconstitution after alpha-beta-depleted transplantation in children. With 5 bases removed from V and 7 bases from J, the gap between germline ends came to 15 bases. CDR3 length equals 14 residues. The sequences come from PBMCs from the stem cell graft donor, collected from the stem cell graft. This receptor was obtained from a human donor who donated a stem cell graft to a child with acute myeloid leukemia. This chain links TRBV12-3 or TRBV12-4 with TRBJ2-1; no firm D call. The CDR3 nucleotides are TGTGCCAGCAGTCCGTACGGCGGATTAAATGAGCAGTTCTTC. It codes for CASSPYGGLNEQFF.